The following is a TCR beta chain sequence with its context. This sample was included in a study of blood T cell repertoires in COVID-19. Some clones are missing from TCRdb's copy, which holds only in-frame ones; the method was immunoSEQ multiplex PCR. The table shows approximately 50,000 clones, with around 80% occurring only once. Per germline, CDR1 MNHEY and CDR2 SMNVEV (reference sequence). This CDR3 is 12 amino acids long. Losses at the gene ends were 7 bases for V and 3 bases for J; bases not matched to a gene: 1. The clonotype comes from a woman of 80 years or more with COVID-19, enrolled during active disease. The genes are TRBV27 and TRBJ2-7; 9 positions match TRBD2. Material: peripheral blood. As DNA, the CDR3 is TGTGCCAGCATGACTAGCGGCTACGAGCAGTACTTC. It specifies CASMTSGYEQYF.